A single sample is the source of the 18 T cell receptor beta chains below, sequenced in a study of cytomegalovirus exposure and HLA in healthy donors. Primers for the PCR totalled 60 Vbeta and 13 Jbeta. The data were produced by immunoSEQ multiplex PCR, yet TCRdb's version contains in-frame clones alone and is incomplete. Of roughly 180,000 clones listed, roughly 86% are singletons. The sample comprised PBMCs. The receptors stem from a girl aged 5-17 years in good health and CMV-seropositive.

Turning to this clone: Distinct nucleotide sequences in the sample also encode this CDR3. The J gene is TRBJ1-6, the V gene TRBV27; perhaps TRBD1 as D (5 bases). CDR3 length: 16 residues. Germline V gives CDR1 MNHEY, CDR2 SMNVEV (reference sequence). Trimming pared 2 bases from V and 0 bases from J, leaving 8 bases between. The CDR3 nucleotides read TGTGCCAGCAGTTTACAGGGAAGCTCCTATAATTCACCCCTCCACTTT. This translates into CASSLQGSSYNSPLHF.

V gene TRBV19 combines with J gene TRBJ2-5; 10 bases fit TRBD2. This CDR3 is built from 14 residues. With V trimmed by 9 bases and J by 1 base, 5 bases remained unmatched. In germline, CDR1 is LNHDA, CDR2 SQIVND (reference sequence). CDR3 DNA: TGTGCCAGGGGGGCTAGCGGGAGCCAAGAGACCCAGTACTTC. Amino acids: CARGASGSQETQYF.

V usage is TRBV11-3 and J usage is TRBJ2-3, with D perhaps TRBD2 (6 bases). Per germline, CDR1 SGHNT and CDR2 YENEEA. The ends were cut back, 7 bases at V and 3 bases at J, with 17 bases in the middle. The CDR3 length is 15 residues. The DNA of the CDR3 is TGTGCCAGCAACACCCCCGTGGGGAGGACAGATACGCAGTATTTT. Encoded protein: CASNTPVGRTDTQYF.

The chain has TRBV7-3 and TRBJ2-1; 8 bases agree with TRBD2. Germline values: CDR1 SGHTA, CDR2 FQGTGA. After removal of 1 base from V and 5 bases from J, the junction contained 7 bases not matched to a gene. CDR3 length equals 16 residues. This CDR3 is CASSLRIAGLNNEQFF. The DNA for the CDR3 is TGTGCCAGCAGCTTAAGAATAGCGGGGCTCAACAATGAGCAGTTCTTC. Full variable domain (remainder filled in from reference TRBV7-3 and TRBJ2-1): GAGVSQTPSNKVTEKGKYVELRCDPISGHTALYWYRQSLGQGPEFLIYFQGTGAADDSGLPNDRFFAVRPEGSVSTLKIQRTERGDSAVYLCASSLRIAGLNNEQFFGPGTRLTVL.

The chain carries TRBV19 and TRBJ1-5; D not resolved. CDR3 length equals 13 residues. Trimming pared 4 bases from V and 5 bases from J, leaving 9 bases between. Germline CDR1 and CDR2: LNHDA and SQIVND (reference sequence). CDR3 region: CASSSLSYQPQHF. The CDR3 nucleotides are TGTGCCAGTAGTAGTCTGAGTTATCAGCCCCAGCATTTT.

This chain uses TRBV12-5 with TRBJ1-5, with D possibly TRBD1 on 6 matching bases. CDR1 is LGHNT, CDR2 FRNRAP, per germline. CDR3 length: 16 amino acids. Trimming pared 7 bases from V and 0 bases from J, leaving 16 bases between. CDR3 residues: CASAPEGRGSNQPQHF. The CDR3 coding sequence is TGTGCTAGTGCCCCCGAGGGCAGGGGTAGCAATCAGCCCCAGCATTTT.

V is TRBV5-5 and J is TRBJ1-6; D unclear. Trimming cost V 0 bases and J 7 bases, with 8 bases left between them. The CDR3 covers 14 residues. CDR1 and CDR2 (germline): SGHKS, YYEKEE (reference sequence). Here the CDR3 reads CASSLVGGNSPLHF. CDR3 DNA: TGTGCCAGCAGCTTGGTAGGCGGAAATTCACCCCTCCACTTT. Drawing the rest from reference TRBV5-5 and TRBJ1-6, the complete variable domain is DAGVTQSPTHLIKTRGQQVTLRCSPISGHKSVSWYQQVLGQGPQFIFQYYEKEERGRGNFPDRFSARQFPNYSSELNVNALLLGDSALYLCASSLVGGNSPLHFGNGTRLTVT.

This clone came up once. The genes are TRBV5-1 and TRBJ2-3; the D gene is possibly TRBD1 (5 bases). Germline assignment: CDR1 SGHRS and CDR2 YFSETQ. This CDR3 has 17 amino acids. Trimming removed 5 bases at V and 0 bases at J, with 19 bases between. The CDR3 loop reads CASRPTDTKASTDTQYF. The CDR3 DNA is TGCGCCAGCAGACCGACAGACACTAAAGCTAGCACAGATACGCAGTATTTT.

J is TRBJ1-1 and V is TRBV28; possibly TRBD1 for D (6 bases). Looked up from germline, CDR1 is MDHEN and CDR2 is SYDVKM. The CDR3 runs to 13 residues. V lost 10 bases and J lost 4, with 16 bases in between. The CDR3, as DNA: TGTGCCACCACCCTAGGGGGGGGCACTGAAGCTTTCTTT. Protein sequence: CATTLGGGTEAFF.

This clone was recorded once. The CDR3 here is CASGLGRGGEETQYF. CDR3 nucleotides: TGTGCTAGTGGTTTGGGACGCGGGGGAGAAGAGACCCAGTACTTC. This chain uses TRBV12-5 with TRBJ2-5, with 7 bases fitting TRBD2. The germline gives CDR1 LGHNT, CDR2 FRNRAP. The CDR3 contains 15 residues. With 1 base clipped from V and 3 bases from J, the junction kept 5 bases outside the gene matches.

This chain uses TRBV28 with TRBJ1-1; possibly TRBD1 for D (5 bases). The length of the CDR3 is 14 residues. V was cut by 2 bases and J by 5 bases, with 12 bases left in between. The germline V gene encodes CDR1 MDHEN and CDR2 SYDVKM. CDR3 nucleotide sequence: TGTGCCAGCAGTTTAAGGGGTGGGTTTACTGAAGCTTTCTTT. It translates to CASSLRGGFTEAFF.

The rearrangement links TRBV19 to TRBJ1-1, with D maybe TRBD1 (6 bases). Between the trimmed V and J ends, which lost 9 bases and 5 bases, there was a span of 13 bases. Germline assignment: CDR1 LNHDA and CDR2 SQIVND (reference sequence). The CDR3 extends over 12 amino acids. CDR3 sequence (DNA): TGTGCCAGCCGAGGGGGTTCGACTGAAGCTTTCTTT. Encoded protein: CASRGGSTEAFF. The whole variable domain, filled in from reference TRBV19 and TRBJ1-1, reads DGGITQSPKYLFRKEGQNVTLSCEQNLNHDAMYWYRQDPGQGLRLIYYSQIVNDFQKGDIAEGYSVSREKKESFPLTVTSAQKNPTAFYLCASRGGSTEAFFGQGTRLTVV.

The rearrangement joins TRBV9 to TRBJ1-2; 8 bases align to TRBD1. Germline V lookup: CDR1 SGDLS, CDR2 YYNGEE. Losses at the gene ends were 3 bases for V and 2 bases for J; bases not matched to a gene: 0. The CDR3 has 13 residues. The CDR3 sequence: CASSGTGNYGYTF. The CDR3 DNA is TGTGCCAGCAGCGGGACAGGGAACTATGGCTACACCTTC.

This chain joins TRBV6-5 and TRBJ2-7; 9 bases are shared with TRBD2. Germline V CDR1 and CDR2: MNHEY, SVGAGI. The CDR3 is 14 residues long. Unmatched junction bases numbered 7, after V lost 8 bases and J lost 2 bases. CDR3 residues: CASGGSGGTYEQYF. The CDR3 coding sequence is TGTGCCAGCGGGGGGAGCGGGGGGACCTACGAGCAGTACTTC.

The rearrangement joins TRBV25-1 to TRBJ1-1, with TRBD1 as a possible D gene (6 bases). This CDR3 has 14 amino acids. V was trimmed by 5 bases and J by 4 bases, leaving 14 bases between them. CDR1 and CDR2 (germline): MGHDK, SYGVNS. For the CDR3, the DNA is TGTGCCAGCAGTCTATATCTGGACAGCACTGAAGCTTTCTTT. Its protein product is CASSLYLDSTEAFF.

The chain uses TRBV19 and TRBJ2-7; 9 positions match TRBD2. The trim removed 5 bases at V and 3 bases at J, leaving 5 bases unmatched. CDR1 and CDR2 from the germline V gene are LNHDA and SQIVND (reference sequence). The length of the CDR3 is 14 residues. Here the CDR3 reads CASSGGGAGYEQYF. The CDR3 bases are TGTGCCAGTAGTGGCGGGGGGGCAGGCTACGAGCAGTACTTC.

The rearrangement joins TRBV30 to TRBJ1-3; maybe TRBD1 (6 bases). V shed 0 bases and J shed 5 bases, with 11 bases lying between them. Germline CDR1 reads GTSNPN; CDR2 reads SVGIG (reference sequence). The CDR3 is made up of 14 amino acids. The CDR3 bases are TGTGCCTGGAGTGTAGTGGACAGTCGAAACACCATATATTTT. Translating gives CAWSVVDSRNTIYF. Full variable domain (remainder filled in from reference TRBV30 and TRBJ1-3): SQTIHQWPATLVQPVGSPLSLECTVEGTSNPNLYWYRQAAGRGLQLLFYSVGIGQISSEVPQNLSASRPQDRQFILSSKKLLLSDSGFYLCAWSVVDSRNTIYFGEGSWLTVV.

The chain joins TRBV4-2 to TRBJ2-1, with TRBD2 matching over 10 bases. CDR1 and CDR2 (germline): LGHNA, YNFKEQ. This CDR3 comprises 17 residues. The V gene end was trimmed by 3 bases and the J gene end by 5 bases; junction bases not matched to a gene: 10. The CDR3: CASSHSRTSGFNNEQFF. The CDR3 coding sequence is TGTGCCAGCAGCCATTCCCGGACTAGCGGATTTAACAATGAGCAGTTCTTC.